This T cell receptor beta chain emerged from a study of cytomegalovirus exposure and HLA in healthy donors listed by TCRdb under 2017. Regarding the complete study: An earlier analysis of approximately 550 of the donors reported 250 to 350 Gb of sequence data and 100 million to 140 million unique TCR beta sequences from some 180 million T cells. An early release covering some 640 HLA-typed donors comprised approximately 300 gigabases of sequencing data and 65 million to 100 million unique TCR sequences. The genetic ancestry cluster associated with self-reported Caucasian donors included 81% of the roughly 400 genotyped donors. The study aimed to test whether signatures of past pathogen exposure could be identified by cataloging public T cell receptors. The T cell repertoires of several hundred subjects were profiled by immunosequencing and related to cytomegalovirus serostatus. In addition to the first cohort of several hundred subjects, a separate validation cohort of some 120 different subjects was used. To predict cytomegalovirus infection status, the study combined high-throughput TCR immunosequencing, statistical association of individual TCRs with disease status, and machine learning. A later analysis re-analyzed previously published TCR beta repertoires from 650 to 800 donors and added high-resolution HLA genotyping to study TCR occurrence patterns. In the later analysis, no new phenotypic data were used to find candidate immune exposures; instead, reliance was placed on TCR beta sequences and their occurrence across donors. An earlier analysis of about 600 of the donors used high-throughput TCR beta sequencing to judge whether each TCR beta V gene segment behaved as functional or pseudogenic. Donor age, sex, ethnicity and CMV serostatus were compiled alongside the repertoire data. Genome-wide SNP genotypes for about 60% of the 666 donors were used in a later genetic analysis, which treated that subset as a discovery cohort. Every discovery cohort repertoire had been produced on one sequencing platform. HLA typing covered class I and class II loci at four-digit resolution. The number of donors typed differed by locus, with about 629-630 for A, B, C, DRB1 and DQB1, approximately 500 for DQA1, approximately 570 for DPA1, and some 440 for DPB1. Several DR-DQ haplotypes were handled as single units for association and clustering because linkage in the cohort was strong. Among around 400 genotyped donors of the cohort, an average of approximately 250,000 unique TCR beta nucleotide sequences were sequenced per donor, approximately 20% of them non-productive.

The library was produced with the immunoSEQ multiplex PCR assay. For the multiplex PCR, a mixture combining 60 forward primers for TCR Vbeta segments and 13 reverse primers for TCR Jbeta segments was used. The CDR3 region of rearranged TCR beta genes was amplified from genomic DNA with a multiplex PCR assay. Amplified TCR beta libraries were sequenced as 87-base-pair reads on the Illumina HiSeq System. As for the authors' bioinformatics: In a later analysis, tens of millions of unique TCR beta chains were counted across the 500 to 850 repertoires, and roughly 11 million of these chains were shared by at least two donors. Raw reads were error-corrected and collapsed into unique sequences by a nearest-neighbor algorithm in which closely related sequences were merged to remove PCR and sequencing errors. V, D and J gene segments were assigned by aligning CDR3 sequences to IMGT reference sequences. Each retained sequence needed at least a six-nucleotide match to both a V gene segment and a J gene segment. A rearrangement counted as productive if the CDR3 had no stop codons and remained in frame with V and J, and every other rearrangement counted as non-productive. Following IMGT convention, CDR3 was defined as the stretch from the second conserved V-encoded cysteine to the conserved J-encoded phenylalanine. The earlier analysis of 587 of the donors excluded any sequence lacking an unambiguous match to a single V gene segment. An earlier analysis of 587 of the donors classified V segments as functional when productive rearrangements were above 56.7% and as segregating when the standard deviation between donors was above 5%. A statistical classification framework was built for diagnosing cytomegalovirus status from the catalog of TCR beta chain sequences. In a later analysis, V and J genes were assigned by comparing TCR nucleotide sequences against IMGT/GENE-DB human TR gene sequences. In a later analysis, CDR3 sequences and most-parsimonious VDJ recombination scenarios were assigned using the TCRdist pipeline. In a later analysis, each TCR beta chain was defined by its CDR3 amino acid sequence together with its V-gene family, and reads without a unique V-gene family were excluded. In a later analysis, around 600 highly shared, low-generation-probability nucleotide sequences were removed to address suspected cross-contamination and a sequencing artifact. For each public chain, a later analysis derived a clonal expansion index from normalized ranks of inferred template counts within each repertoire. In a later analysis, generation probabilities were computed with a VDJ recombination model fitted to out-of-frame rearrangements, and the resulting probabilities were checked against IGoR. A later analysis scored TCR-TCR, TCR-HLA and TCR-CMV co-occurrence with hypergeometric tests, applying a repertoire-size bias correction to TCR pairs. False discovery rates were estimated in a later analysis by permuting HLA or CMV assignments 20 times. In a later analysis, co-occurring TCRs were grouped using DBSCAN, with TCRdist sequence similarity added in when clustering inside HLA-allele-positive subsets. Repertoires with fewer than 30,000 or more than 120,000 public chains were left out of co-occurrence clustering, as were four to six repertoires with anomalous nucleotide sharing. TCRdb carries this immuneACCESS record with in-frame sequences only. Its versions omit some clonotypes, under half of them owing to an unresolved V gene in the studies checked, with the rest unexplained. V and J calls and clone size are as listed in that table; D and trimming were resolved from the DNA. The sample table contains roughly 170,000 clones; only one count was recorded for around 86% of them. Roughly 1.6% of the sample is taken by the ten largest.

Beyond this particular receptor, the publication reports: The earlier analysis of about 600 of the donors excluded 15 to 20 rarely observed V segments, including chromosome 9 orphons, because counts were too low. Because the 87-base-pair reads could not distinguish some IMGT-functional V segments, including TRBV6-2 and TRBV6-3, those segments were excluded. For the cohort, immune exposure information was limited to CMV serostatus. An earlier analysis of approximately 570 of the donors showed that most TCR beta V segments appeared in productive rearrangements either about 87% or about 30% of the time, which broadly matched IMGT annotations. A later analysis found that most CMV-associated TCR beta chains appeared HLA-restricted, with HLA associations seemingly driven largely by CMV exposure. The presence/absence analyses assumed that sequencing depth was roughly uniform across donors, and that assumption may not be true. The authors suggested that the approach could potentially be extended to other disease states and immunological phenotypes. The sequencing pipeline was judged likely to have produced a cluster of highly shared sequence variants as a technical artifact. In a later genetic analysis, a missense DCLRE1C variant was associated with V-gene and J-gene trimming of TCR beta chains, and the association was replicated in an independent cohort. Because HLA typing was unavailable for some donors at each locus, only the typed subset was used in association tests. In a later genetic analysis, fewer N-insertions in productive TCRs were reported among donors in an Asian-associated ancestry cluster than the roughly 700-donor mean. A later analysis found that TCR association rates varied across HLA loci, with DRB1 alleles showing the most associated TCRs and HLA-C alleles the fewest. In the study, 150 to 200 TCR beta chains were listed as associated with cytomegalovirus. A later analysis reported that several top co-occurrence clusters appeared linked to parvovirus B19, influenza, CMV and Epstein-Barr virus. Only TCR beta chains were sequenced in this cohort, and the absence of alpha or paired-chain data limited detectable features. When HLA alleles, especially DR and DQ, strongly co-occurred, attributing TCR associations to individual alleles was difficult. The classifier was reported to diagnose cytomegalovirus status with high specificity and sensitivity in both the original and validation cohorts. In vitro tests confirmed that three of the cytomegalovirus-associated TCR beta chains recognize cytomegalovirus antigens. Specific HLA alleles were associated with 15,000 to 20,000 TCR beta sequences at a false discovery rate of 0.05 in a later analysis. Across donors, most TCR sequences were observed very rarely, whereas some public TCRs were present in many individuals. Correlated functional status among segregating V segments might be attributable to linkage disequilibrium, but an unknown experimental factor could not be ruled out. A further reported finding was that TCR beta sequences accurately predicted the HLA-A and HLA-B alleles for most subjects in the first cohort. A later analysis found that HLA-associated TCR beta chains were more clonally expanded and had lower generation probabilities than equally common non-associated chains.

The cohort was made up of about 670 healthy bone marrow donors. All cohort members were sampled while nominally healthy, although unrecorded immune exposures were likely present. The donor tested CMV seronegative and was one of the 352 seronegative cohort members. A peripheral blood sample was provided by each donor, and peripheral blood mononuclear cells were used for TCR beta sequencing. Genomic DNA extraction from the blood cell samples was performed with the Qiagen DNeasy Blood Extraction Kit. Worth noting for this clone: What this receptor recognizes is not known. Base qualities are not at hand, and no much larger clone is one base apart.

Based on the germline V gene, the CDR1 and CDR2 sequences are SQVTM and ANQGSEA. Including cysteine and phenylalanine, the CDR3 has 10 amino acids. Only CDR3 DNA is held: 30 bases, read in frame from base 1. Cut back by 3 bases and 10 bases, the V and J ends lie 9 bases apart. This TCR derives from a man in his fifties or sixties in good health and CMV-seronegative. The rearrangement joined TRBV29-1 to TRBJ1-2, with no confidently assigned D gene. What was sequenced was PBMCs. CDR3 reads: CSVDLGPYTF. The nucleotides read TGCAGCGTTGATCTTGGGCCCTACACCTTC.